The rows below give T cell receptor beta chains drawn from one sample of a study of identical twins. TCRdb re-derived calls from the 5' RACE reads in MiXCR, one entry per CDR3 protein. The data hold about 1.7 million distinct CDR3 sequences, with about 32% observed a single time. The sequenced material came from cord blood. Receptors were obtained from a newborn girl in good health. CDR3s include the opening cysteine and the closing phenylalanine or tryptophan. The D gene is left open where the match is weak. The size of a clone is reported for some rows only, either as once, few or many, or as a class for expanded clones.

j_gene | abundance | len | d_gene | v_gene | CDR3nt | CDR3aa
TRBJ2-3 | few | 15 | NA | TRBV5-1 | TGCGCCAGCAGCTTGGCCAGCAGGAGTACAGATACGCAGTATTTT | CASSLASRSTDTQYF
TRBJ2-1 | NA | 14 | NA | TRBV11-2 | TGTGCCAGCACCCCCATGCGAGTAGGGGAGACCCAGTTCTTC | CASTPMRVGETQFF
TRBJ1-1 | NA | 11 | NA | TRBV20-1 | TGCAGTGCTAGGCGAAGGGGGGAAGCTTTCTTT | CSARRRGEAFF
TRBJ2-7 | NA | 16 | TRBD2 | TRBV28 | TGTGCCAGCAGTTCCGAAGCGGGAGGACTTCCCTACGAGCAGTACTTC | CASSSEAGGLPYEQYF
TRBJ2-1 | few | 15 | NA | TRBV5-1 | TGTGCCAGCAGTTTAGAGGCTAGCTCCTACAATGAGCAGTTCTTC | CASSLEASSYNEQFF
TRBJ2-1 | NA | 16 | NA | TRBV12-3/TRBV12-4 | TGTGCCACCCAACAAGTACGACAGACTATTTACAATGAGCAGTTCTTC | CATQQVRQTIYNEQFF
TRBJ2-7 | NA | 13 | NA | TRBV25-1 | TGTGCTTCGTGCAGGTCTGGCTACAGTGAGCAGTACTTC | CASCRSGYSEQYF
TRBJ1-6 | few | 15 | NA | TRBV30 | TGTGCCTGGACGGTAGCAATGGGCCCTAATTCACCCCTCCACTTT | CAWTVAMGPNSPLHF
TRBJ2-7 | NA | 16 | NA | TRBV6-5 | TGTGCGAGCAGGGGTCCGTCGGCGAGCTCCTACAATGAGCAGTACTTC | CASRGPSASSYNEQYF
TRBJ2-4 | NA | 12 | NA | TRBV12-3/TRBV12-4 | TGTGCCAGCAGTTTGGGTGACGGCATTCAGTACTTC | CASSLGDGIQYF
TRBJ1-2 | many | 14 | NA | TRBV6-1 | TGTGCCAGCATTCTGGACGGGACCGCGGGGCGCTACACCTTC | CASILDGTAGRYTF
TRBJ2-7 | NA | 14 | NA | TRBV12-3/TRBV12-4 | TGTGCCAGCAGACAGGGACTCCCTAACAATGAGCAGTACTTC | CASRQGLPNNEQYF
TRBJ2-4 | many | 15 | TRBD1 | TRBV25-1 | TGTGCCAGCAGTGGGGACAGGGGGCATGGAAACATTCAGTACTTC | CASSGDRGHGNIQYF
TRBJ1-2 | NA | 13 | TRBD1 | TRBV6-2/TRBV6-3 | TGTGCCAGCATGGGACAGGGTCGGTATGGCTACACCTTC | CASMGQGRYGYTF
TRBJ2-3 | many | 13 | NA | TRBV7-2 | TGTGCCAGCAGCTTAGCTCTTCCAGATACGCAGTATTTT | CASSLALPDTQYF
TRBJ2-7 | NA | 17 | TRBD2 | TRBV12-3/TRBV12-4 | TGTGCCAGCAGTTTCAGGACTAGCGGGGGGGCAAACTACGAGCAGTACTTC | CASSFRTSGGANYEQYF
TRBJ2-1 | NA | 17 | NA | TRBV7-9 | TGTGCCAGCAGCCCCGAGTATGCGGGGCCCACCTACAATGAGCAGTTCTTC | CASSPEYAGPTYNEQFF
TRBJ2-7 | NA | 16 | TRBD2 | TRBV5-4 | TGTGCCAGCAGCTTGTCCTCTAGCGGACCAGTCTACGAGCAGTACTTC | CASSLSSSGPVYEQYF
TRBJ2-3 | NA | 13 | NA | TRBV2 | TGTGCCAGCAGGGGGGCTAGCGGAGATACGCAGTATTTT | CASRGASGDTQYF
TRBJ2-3 | few | 15 | NA | TRBV10-3 | TGTGCCATCAGCAACCATCAATCAGGAACAGATACGCAGTATTTT | CAISNHQSGTDTQYF
TRBJ2-6 | NA | 17 | TRBD2 | TRBV2 | TGTGCCAGCACCCTAGCGGGCGCCAGCTCTGGGGCCAACGTCCTGACTTTC | CASTLAGASSGANVLTF
TRBJ1-1 | few | 16 | TRBD1 | TRBV2 | TGTGCCAGCAGTGATTTGAGGGGGCAAAGGGACACTGAAGCTTTCTTT | CASSDLRGQRDTEAFF
TRBJ1-1 | NA | 12 | NA | TRBV5-1 | TGCGCCAGCAGCTTGGCCGGGGGGACAGCTTTCTTT | CASSLAGGTAFF
TRBJ2-7 | NA | 17 | TRBD1 | TRBV4-2 | TGTGCCAGCAGCCAAGGGGTCACAGGGGGTTCCTACAATGAGCAGTACTTC | CASSQGVTGGSYNEQYF
TRBJ2-3 | NA | 17 | NA | TRBV27 | TGTGCCAGCAGTCCCCGTGATTTGGGGGGCTGGACAGATACGCAGTATTTT | CASSPRDLGGWTDTQYF
TRBJ2-5 | few | 14 | NA | TRBV6-2/TRBV6-3 | TGTGCCAGCAGTTACGAGGGCCGAGGGGAGACCCAGTACTTC | CASSYEGRGETQYF
TRBJ1-2 | many | 12 | NA | TRBV5-1 | TGCGCCAGCAGCTTGGTATTCGGTGGCTACACCTTC | CASSLVFGGYTF
TRBJ1-3 | few | 15 | TRBD1 | TRBV5-1 | TGCGCCAGCAGCTTGGGGGACAGGACTGGAAACACCATATATTTT | CASSLGDRTGNTIYF
TRBJ2-3 | NA | 16 | NA | TRBV27 | TGTGCCAGCAGTTATCGTTCGGCGGCTAGCACAGATACGCAGTATTTT | CASSYRSAASTDTQYF
TRBJ1-5 | few | 16 | NA | TRBV7-2 | TGTGCCAGCAGCTCTGCCACAGGGCTTAGCAATCAGCCCCAGCATTTT | CASSSATGLSNQPQHF
TRBJ1-5 | NA | 13 | NA | TRBV20-1 | TGCAGTGCCGCAGGACGGACCAATCAGCCCCAGCATTTT | CSAAGRTNQPQHF
TRBJ1-1 | NA | 16 | NA | TRBV29-1 | TGCAGCGTCTCCGGGACTTCCCGTAACTTGGGCACTGAAGCTTTCTTT | CSVSGTSRNLGTEAFF
TRBJ2-2 | few | 15 | TRBD1 | TRBV28 | TGTGCCAGCAGTTCCTTGGACAGGCCCTTAGCGGAGCTGTTTTTT | CASSSLDRPLAELFF
TRBJ2-1 | NA | 18 | TRBD1 | TRBV28 | TGTGCCAGCAGACCGTATAGGGGGCGGTCCACATCTAACAATGAGCAGTTCTTC | CASRPYRGRSTSNNEQFF
TRBJ2-3 | NA | 13 | NA | TRBV7-9 | TGTGCCAGCAGCGGCTGGACTACAGATACGCAGTATTTT | CASSGWTTDTQYF
TRBJ2-7 | few | 11 | NA | TRBV9 | TGTGCCACCCAACATATCTACGAGCAGTACTTC | CATQHIYEQYF
TRBJ2-2 | NA | 16 | TRBD1 | TRBV5-6 | TGTGCCAGCAGCAGTATGACAGGGACGAACACCGGGGAGCTGTTTTTT | CASSSMTGTNTGELFF
TRBJ2-7 | NA | 14 | TRBD1 | TRBV28 | TGTGCCAGCACTGACAGGGGGCACTCCTACGAGCAGTACTTC | CASTDRGHSYEQYF
TRBJ1-5 | few | 15 | NA | TRBV2 | TGTGCCAGCACTACGAGGGGGGGCGGCAATCAGCCCCAGCATTTT | CASTTRGGGNQPQHF
TRBJ2-1 | few | 14 | TRBD1 | TRBV20-1 | TGCAGTGCGCACAGGGGGCAGGCCTACAATGAGCAGTTCTTC | CSAHRGQAYNEQFF
TRBJ2-2 | NA | 15 | TRBD2 | TRBV18 | TGTGCCAGCTCACGGGCTAGCGGGAACACCGGGGAGCTGTTTTTT | CASSRASGNTGELFF
TRBJ2-7 | NA | 13 | NA | TRBV29-1 | TGCAGCGTTGAATGGGGTAGGGGAAGTGAGCAGTACTTC | CSVEWGRGSEQYF
TRBJ2-1 | few | 15 | TRBD2 | TRBV4-1 | TGCGCCAGCAGCCAAGATCCCACTAGCGGGAAGGGGCAGTTCTTC | CASSQDPTSGKGQFF
TRBJ2-4 | NA | 19 | TRBD2 | TRBV7-2 | TGTGCCAGCAGCTTAGTCACTAGCGGGCGCTTATTAGCCAAAAACATTCAGTACTTC | CASSLVTSGRLLAKNIQYF
TRBJ2-3 | many | 11 | NA | TRBV29-1 | TGCAGCGTAGCGCCGGGGGATACGCAGTATTTT | CSVAPGDTQYF
TRBJ2-5 | NA | 17 | NA | TRBV7-9 | TGTGCCAGCAGCTTAGCGCGGCGCAGGGTGGGACGAGAGACCCAGTACTTC | CASSLARRRVGRETQYF
TRBJ1-6 | few | 15 | NA | TRBV7-9 | TGTGCCAGCAGCCTCTCCCCCTCCAATAATTCACCCCTCCACTTT | CASSLSPSNNSPLHF
TRBJ2-7 | few | 13 | NA | TRBV5-6 | TGTGCCAGCAGCGCTCACAGGGCCTACGAGCAGTACTTC | CASSAHRAYEQYF
TRBJ2-7 | NA | 16 | NA | TRBV11-2 | TGTGCCAGCAGCTTAGGGCCGACTAGGGCTGATTACGAGCAGTACTTC | CASSLGPTRADYEQYF
TRBJ2-7 | once | 14 | NA | TRBV5-1 | TGCGCCAGCAGCGCAGGATTAACCTACAATGAGCAGTACTTC | CASSAGLTYNEQYF